Described below is a single TCR beta chain sequence and its context. The junction shows a germline mismatch at one end, possibly a read error. This sample stems from a study of blood T cell repertoires in COVID-19. Sequenced by immunoSEQ multiplex PCR; TCRdb stores in-frame clones only, minus some. This sample has around 95,000 clones; roughly nine tenths occur once, and the top ten carry about 5%. The CDR3 is made up of 14 amino acids. Germline lookup yields CDR1 KGHSH and CDR2 LQKENI. This TCR was sampled from a man between 45 and 60 years old with acute or convalescent COVID-19. The chain couples TRBV18 to TRBJ1-3; TRBD1 matches 12 bases. The sequenced sample was peripheral blood. In DNA form, the CDR3 reads TGTGCCAGCACACCGGGACAGGGGGCGAACACCATATATTTT. Protein sequence: CASTPGQGANTIYF.